This T cell receptor beta chain was identified in a study of T cells in Graves' hyperthyroidism and ophthalmopathy. Whole-study findings and limits: Patients with ophthalmopathy were separated from those with stable hyperthyroidism by a 13 V-J model.

Active moderate-to-severe ophthalmopathy, Clinical Activity Score at least 3, NOSPECS at least 4, under 3 months' duration. Template material for amplifying TCR beta CDR3 regions consisted of RNA transcripts. The TCR CDR3 was amplified in a first-round RT-PCR using the HTBI primer set. In TCRdb, the multiplex PCR reads were re-called with MiXCR into one record per CDR3 protein. Here the sample spans about 500,000 distinct CDR3 sequences, roughly 15% being singletons. This clonotype was counted many times. Antigen unknown. The sequence was collected from a woman under 40 with Graves' ophthalmopathy. The sequencing sample was made of blood.

This CDR3 reads CASSLGDRAETQYF. As DNA, the CDR3 is TGTGCCAGCAGCTTAGGGGACAGGGCAGAGACCCAGTACTTC. This sequence joins TRBV13 and TRBJ2-5; TRBD1 agrees at 8 bases. CDR3 length: 14 residues. CDR1 PRHDT and CDR2 FYEKMQ come from the germline V gene (reference sequence). V lost 0 bases to trimming and J lost 4 bases; unmatched junction nucleotides: 1.